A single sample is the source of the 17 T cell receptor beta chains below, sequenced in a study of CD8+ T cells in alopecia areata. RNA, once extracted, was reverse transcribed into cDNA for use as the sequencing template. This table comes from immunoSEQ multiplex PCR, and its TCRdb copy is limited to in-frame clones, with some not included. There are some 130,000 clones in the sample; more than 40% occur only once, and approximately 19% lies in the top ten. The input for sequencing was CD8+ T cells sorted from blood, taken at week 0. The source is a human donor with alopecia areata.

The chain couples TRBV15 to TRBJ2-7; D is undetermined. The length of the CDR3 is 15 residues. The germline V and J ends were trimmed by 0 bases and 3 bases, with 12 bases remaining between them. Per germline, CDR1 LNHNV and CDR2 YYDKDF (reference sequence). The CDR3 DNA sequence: TGTGCCACCAGCAGAGATGATGGTGGTAACTACGAGCAGTACTTC. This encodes CATSRDDGGNYEQYF. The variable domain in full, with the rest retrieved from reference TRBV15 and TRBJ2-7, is DAMVIQNPRYQVTQFGKPVTLSCSQTLNHNVMYWYQQKSSQAPKLLFHYYDKDFNNEADTPDNFQSRRPNTSFCFLDIRSPGLGDTAMYLCATSRDDGGNYEQYFGPGTRLTVT.

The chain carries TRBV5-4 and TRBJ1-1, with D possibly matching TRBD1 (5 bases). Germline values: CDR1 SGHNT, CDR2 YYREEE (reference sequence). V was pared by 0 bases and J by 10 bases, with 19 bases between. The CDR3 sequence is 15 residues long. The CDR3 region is CASSLEDISGEGAFF. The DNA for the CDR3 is TGTGCCAGCAGCTTGGAGGACATTTCGGGGGAAGGAGCTTTCTTT.

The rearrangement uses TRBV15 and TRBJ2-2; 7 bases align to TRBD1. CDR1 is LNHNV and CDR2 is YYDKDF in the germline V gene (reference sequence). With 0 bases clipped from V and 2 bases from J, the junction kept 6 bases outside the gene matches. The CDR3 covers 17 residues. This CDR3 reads CATSRDRTGGNTGELFF. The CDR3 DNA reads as TGTGCCACCAGCAGAGATCGGACAGGTGGAAACACCGGGGAGCTGTTTTTT.

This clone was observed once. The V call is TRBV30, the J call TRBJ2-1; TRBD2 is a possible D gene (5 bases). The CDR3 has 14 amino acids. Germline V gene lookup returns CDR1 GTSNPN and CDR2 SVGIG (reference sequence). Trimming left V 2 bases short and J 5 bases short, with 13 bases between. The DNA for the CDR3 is TGTGCCTGGAGTCCCAGAGGGAGCGACAATGAGCAGTTCTTC. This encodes CAWSPRGSDNEQFF. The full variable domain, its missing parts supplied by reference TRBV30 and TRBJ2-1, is SQTIHQWPATLVQPVGSPLSLECTVEGTSNPNLYWYRQAAGRGLQLLFYSVGIGQISSEVPQNLSASRPQDRQFILSSKKLLLSDSGFYLCAWSPRGSDNEQFFGPGTRLTVL.

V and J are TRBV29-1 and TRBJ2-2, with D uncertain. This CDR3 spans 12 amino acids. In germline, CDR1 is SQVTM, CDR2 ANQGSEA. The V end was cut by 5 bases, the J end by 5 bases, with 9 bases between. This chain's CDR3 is CSVPFETGELFF. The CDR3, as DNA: TGCAGCGTTCCCTTTGAGACCGGGGAGCTGTTTTTT.

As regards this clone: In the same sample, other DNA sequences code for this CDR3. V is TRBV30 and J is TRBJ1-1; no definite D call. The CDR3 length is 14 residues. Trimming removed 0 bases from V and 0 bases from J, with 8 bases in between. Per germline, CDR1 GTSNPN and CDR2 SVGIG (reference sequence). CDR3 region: CAWSVRQLNTEAFF. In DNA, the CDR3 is TGTGCCTGGAGTGTACGGCAGCTGAACACTGAAGCTTTCTTT.

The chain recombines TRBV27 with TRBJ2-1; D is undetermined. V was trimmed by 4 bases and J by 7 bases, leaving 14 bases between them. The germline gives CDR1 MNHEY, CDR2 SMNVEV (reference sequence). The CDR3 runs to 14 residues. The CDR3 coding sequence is TGTGCCAGCAGTTCCAGCCCCGTGTGGAATGAGCAGTTCTTC. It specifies CASSSSPVWNEQFF.

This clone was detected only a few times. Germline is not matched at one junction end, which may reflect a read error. For the CDR3, the DNA is TGTGCCAGCAGATTGGGGGGGACTGAAGCTTCCTTT. Protein: CASRLGGTEASF. V is TRBV13 and J is TRBJ1-1; maybe TRBD1 (5 bases). This CDR3 is built from 12 residues. Per germline, CDR1 PRHDT and CDR2 FYEKMQ (reference sequence).

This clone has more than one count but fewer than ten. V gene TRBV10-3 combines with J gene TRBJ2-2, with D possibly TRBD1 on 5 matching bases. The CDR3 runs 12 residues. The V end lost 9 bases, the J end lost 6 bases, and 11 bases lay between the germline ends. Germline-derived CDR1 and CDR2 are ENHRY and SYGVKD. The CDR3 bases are TGTGCCATTCCCTCAGGGCCCGGGGAGCTGTTTTTT. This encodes CAIPSGPGELFF.

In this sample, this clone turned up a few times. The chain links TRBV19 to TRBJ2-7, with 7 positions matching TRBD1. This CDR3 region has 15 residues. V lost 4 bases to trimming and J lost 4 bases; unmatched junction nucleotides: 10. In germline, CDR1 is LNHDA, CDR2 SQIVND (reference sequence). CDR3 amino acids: CASSTQPGQKYEQYF. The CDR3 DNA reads TGTGCCAGTAGTACCCAACCGGGACAGAAATACGAGCAGTACTTC. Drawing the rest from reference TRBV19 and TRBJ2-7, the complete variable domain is DGGITQSPKYLFRKEGQNVTLSCEQNLNHDAMYWYRQDPGQGLRLIYYSQIVNDFQKGDIAEGYSVSREKKESFPLTVTSAQKNPTAFYLCASSTQPGQKYEQYFGPGTRLTVT.

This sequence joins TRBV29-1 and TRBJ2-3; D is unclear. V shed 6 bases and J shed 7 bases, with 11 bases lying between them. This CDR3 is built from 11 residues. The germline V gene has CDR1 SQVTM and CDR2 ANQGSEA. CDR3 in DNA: TGCAGCGTCCCCCTGGGGAATACGCAGTATTTT. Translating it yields CSVPLGNTQYF.

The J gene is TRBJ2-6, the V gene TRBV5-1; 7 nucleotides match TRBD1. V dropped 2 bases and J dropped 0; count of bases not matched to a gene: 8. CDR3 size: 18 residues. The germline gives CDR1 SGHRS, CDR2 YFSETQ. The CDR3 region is CASSFNRGPSSGANVLTF. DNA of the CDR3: TGCGCCAGCAGCTTTAACAGGGGACCCAGCTCTGGGGCCAACGTCCTGACTTTC.

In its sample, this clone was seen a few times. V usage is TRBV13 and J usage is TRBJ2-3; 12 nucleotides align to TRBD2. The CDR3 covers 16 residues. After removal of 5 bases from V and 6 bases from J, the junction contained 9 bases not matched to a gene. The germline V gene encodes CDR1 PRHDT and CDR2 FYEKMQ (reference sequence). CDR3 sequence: CASSPTSGGPWDTQYF. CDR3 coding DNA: TGTGCCAGCAGCCCCACTAGCGGGGGGCCATGGGATACGCAGTATTTT.

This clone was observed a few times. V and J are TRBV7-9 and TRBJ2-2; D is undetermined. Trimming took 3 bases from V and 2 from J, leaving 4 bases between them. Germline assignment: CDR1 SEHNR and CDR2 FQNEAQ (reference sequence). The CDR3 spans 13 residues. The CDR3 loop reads CASSLPNTGELFF. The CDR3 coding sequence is TGTGCCAGCAGCTTGCCCAACACCGGGGAGCTGTTTTTT.

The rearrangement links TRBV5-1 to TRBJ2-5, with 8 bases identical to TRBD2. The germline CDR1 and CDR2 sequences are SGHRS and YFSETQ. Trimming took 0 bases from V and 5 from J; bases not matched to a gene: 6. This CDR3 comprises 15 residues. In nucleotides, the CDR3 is TGCGCCAGCAGCTTGGCCCAGGGGACTAGGGAGACCCAGTACTTC. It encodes CASSLAQGTRETQYF. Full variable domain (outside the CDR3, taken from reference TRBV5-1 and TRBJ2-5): KAGVTQTPRYLIKTRGQQVTLSCSPISGHRSVSWYQQTPGQGLQFLFEYFSETQRNKGNFPGRFSGRQFSNSRSEMNVSTLELGDSALYLCASSLAQGTRETQYFGPGTRLLVL.

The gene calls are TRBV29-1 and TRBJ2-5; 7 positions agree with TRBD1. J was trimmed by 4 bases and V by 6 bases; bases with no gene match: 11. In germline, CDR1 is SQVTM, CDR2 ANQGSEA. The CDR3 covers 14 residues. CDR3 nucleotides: TGCAGCGTAGCTGGACAGGTTAAAGGAGAGACCCAGTACTTC. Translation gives CSVAGQVKGETQYF. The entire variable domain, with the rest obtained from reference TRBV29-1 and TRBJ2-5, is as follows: SAVISQKPSRDICQRGTSLTIQCQVDSQVTMMFWYRQQPGQSLTLIATANQGSEATYESGFVIDKFPISRPNLTFSTLTVSNMSPEDSSIYLCSVAGQVKGETQYFGPGTRLLVL.

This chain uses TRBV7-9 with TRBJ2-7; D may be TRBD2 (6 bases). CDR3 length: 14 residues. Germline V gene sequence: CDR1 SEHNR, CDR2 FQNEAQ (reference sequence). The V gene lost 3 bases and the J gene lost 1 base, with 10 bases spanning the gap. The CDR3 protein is CASSFSEGSYEQYF. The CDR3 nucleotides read TGTGCCAGCAGCTTTTCGGAGGGTTCCTACGAGCAGTACTTC.